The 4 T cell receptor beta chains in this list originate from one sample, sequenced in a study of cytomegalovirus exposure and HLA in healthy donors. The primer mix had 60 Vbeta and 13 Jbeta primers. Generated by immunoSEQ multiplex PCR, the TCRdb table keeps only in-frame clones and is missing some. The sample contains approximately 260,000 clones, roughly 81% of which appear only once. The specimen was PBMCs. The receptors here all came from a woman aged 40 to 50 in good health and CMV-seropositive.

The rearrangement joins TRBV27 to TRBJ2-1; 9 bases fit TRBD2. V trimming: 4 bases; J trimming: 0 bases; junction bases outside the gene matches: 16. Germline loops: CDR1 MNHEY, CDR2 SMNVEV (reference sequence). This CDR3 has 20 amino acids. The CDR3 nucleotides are TGTGCCAGCAGTTCCCGGCTAGCGGGAATAAAACTGAGCTCCTACAATGAGCAGTTCTTC. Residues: CASSSRLAGIKLSSYNEQFF.

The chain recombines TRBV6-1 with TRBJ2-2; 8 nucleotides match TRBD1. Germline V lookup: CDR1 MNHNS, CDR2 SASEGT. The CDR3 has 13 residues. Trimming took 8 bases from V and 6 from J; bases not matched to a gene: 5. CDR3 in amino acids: CASQGAWSGELFF. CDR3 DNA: TGTGCCAGCCAGGGGGCATGGTCCGGGGAGCTGTTTTTT.

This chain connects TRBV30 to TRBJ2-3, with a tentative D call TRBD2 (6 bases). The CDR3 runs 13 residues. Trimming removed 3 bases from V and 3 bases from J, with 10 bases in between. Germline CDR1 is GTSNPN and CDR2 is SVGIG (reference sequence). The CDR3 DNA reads TGTGCCTGGAGGTCCCTAGCGACAGATACGCAGTATTTT. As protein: CAWRSLATDTQYF.

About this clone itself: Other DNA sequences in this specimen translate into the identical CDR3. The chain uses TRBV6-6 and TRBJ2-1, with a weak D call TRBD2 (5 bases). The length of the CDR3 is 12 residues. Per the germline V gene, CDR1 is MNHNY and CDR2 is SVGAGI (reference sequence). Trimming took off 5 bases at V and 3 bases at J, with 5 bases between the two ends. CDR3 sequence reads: CASSEGYNEQFF. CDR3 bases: TGTGCCAGCAGTGAGGGCTACAATGAGCAGTTCTTC.